This T cell receptor beta chain was recovered during a study of cytomegalovirus exposure and HLA in healthy donors. General study results and limits: The study reported that TCR beta sequences accurately predicted HLA-A and HLA-B alleles in most subjects. The majority of TCR sequences were rare, yet some public TCRs appeared in many donors.

The primer mix had 60 Vbeta and 13 Jbeta primers. The data were produced by immunoSEQ multiplex PCR, yet TCRdb's version contains in-frame clones alone and is incomplete. The sample lists about 190,000 clones; 81% were seen once. This clone has more than one count but fewer than ten. What it recognizes is unknown. The CDR3 consists of 12 residues. Germline V gene data show CDR1 as SGHRS and CDR2 as YFSETQ. V shed 4 bases and J shed 1 base, with 5 bases lying between them. The V call is TRBV5-1, the J call TRBJ2-5; D is possibly TRBD2 (5 bases). The clonotype originates from a woman in her 30s in good health and CMV-seronegative. The sample comprised PBMCs. The CDR3 protein is CASSAGQETQYF. The CDR3 DNA follows: TGCGCCAGCAGCGCGGGCCAAGAGACCCAGTACTTC.